These 10 T cell receptor beta chains share one sample of origin, sequenced in a study of monozygotic twins with inflammatory bowel disease. TCRdb reprocessed the 5' RACE reads; each CDR3 protein has one entry and no DNA is given. Its clone listing holds fewer than 550,000 distinct CDR3 sequences. The sequenced material came from blood. Receptors were obtained from a human donor with ulcerative colitis or Crohn's disease, or a healthy co-twin of an affected twin (not recorded which).

V gene TRBV5-8 combines with J gene TRBJ2-2. Germline-derived CDR1 and CDR2 are SGHTS and YDEGEE. The CDR3 is 18 residues long. The CDR3 protein is CASSLAISDTGYTGELFF.

The chain is built from TRBV5-5 and TRBJ2-3; the TCRdb call, TRBD1, lacks DNA for checking. Germline V gene lookup returns CDR1 SGHKS and CDR2 YYEKEE (reference sequence). The CDR3 covers 17 residues. The chain's CDR3 is CASRLRRDRVNTDTQYF.

This rearrangement joins TRBV20-1 to TRBJ2-7; the D call of TRBD1 rests on TCRdb alone, since no DNA is present to check it. CDR3 length: 13 amino acids. Germline V gene lookup returns CDR1 DFQATT and CDR2 SNEGSKA (reference sequence). The CDR3 reads CSLGGGGRYEQYF.

The V gene is TRBV5-1, the J gene TRBJ2-7; TCRdb's D gene call, TRBD2, goes unchecked for lack of DNA. This CDR3 has 14 residues. The germline gives CDR1 SGHRS, CDR2 YFSETQ. CDR3 protein: CASSMTSGLYEQYF.

The chain combines TRBV5-1 with TRBJ2-1. Germline CDR1 is SGHRS and CDR2 is YFSETQ. The CDR3 sequence is 13 residues long. CDR3 protein: CASSFDPAYEQFF.

The rearrangement uses TRBV20-1 and TRBJ2-3; absent DNA, TCRdb's TRBD1 call cannot be checked. The CDR3 runs 13 residues. In germline, CDR1 is DFQATT, CDR2 SNEGSKA (reference sequence). CDR3 sequence reads: CSAGGGAVDTQYF.

The chain employs TRBV4-1 and TRBJ2-5; with no DNA, the TCRdb D assignment of TRBD1 cannot be verified. The CDR3 loop spans 19 amino acids. Germline V lookup: CDR1 MGHRA, CDR2 YSYEKL. CDR3: CASSQDSPWQGDWKETQYF.

The chain recombines TRBV2 with TRBJ2-2; TCRdb proposes TRBD2, but this gene call is untestable without DNA. Germline CDR1 reads SNHLY; CDR2 reads FYNNEI. This CDR3 is built from 16 residues. CDR3 amino acids: CASSYLAGGLTGELFF. The full variable domain, completed using reference TRBV2 and TRBJ2-2, is EPEVTQTPSHQVTQMGQEVILRCVPISNHLYFYWYRQILGQKVEFLVSFYNNEISEKSEIFDDQFSVERPDGSNFTLKIRSTKLEDSAMYFCASSYLAGGLTGELFFGEGSRLTVL.

The rearrangement uses TRBV18 and TRBJ2-2. The CDR3 is 12 residues long. Germline CDR1 is KGHSH and CDR2 is LQKENI. This CDR3 reads CASSPDTGELFF.

The chain uses TRBV30 and TRBJ2-7; lacking DNA, the TRBD1 call made by TCRdb goes unchecked. The length of the CDR3 is 14 residues. Germline loops: CDR1 GTSNPN, CDR2 SVGIG (reference sequence). Here the CDR3 reads CAWNVEGVAYEQYF.